The source of this TCR beta chain is a study of cytomegalovirus exposure and HLA in healthy donors. V shed 0 bases and J shed 2 bases, with 14 bases lying between them. This CDR3 is built from 16 residues. Germline V CDR1 and CDR2: SGHKS, YYEKEE (reference sequence). The PCR contained 60 Vbeta and 13 Jbeta primers. Clones were sequenced by immunoSEQ multiplex PCR, and TCRdb holds only the in-frame ones, with some missing. The table shows 150,000 or so clones, with around 81% occurring only once. This sequence originates from a man between 50 and 59 years old in good health and CMV-seronegative. Sequencing was carried out using PBMCs. V usage is TRBV5-5 and J usage is TRBJ1-2; D is unclear. The CDR3 coding sequence is TGTGCCAGCAGCTTGGATCCAAGTTCTACCAACTATGGCTACACCTTC. This gives the protein CASSLDPSSTNYGYTF.